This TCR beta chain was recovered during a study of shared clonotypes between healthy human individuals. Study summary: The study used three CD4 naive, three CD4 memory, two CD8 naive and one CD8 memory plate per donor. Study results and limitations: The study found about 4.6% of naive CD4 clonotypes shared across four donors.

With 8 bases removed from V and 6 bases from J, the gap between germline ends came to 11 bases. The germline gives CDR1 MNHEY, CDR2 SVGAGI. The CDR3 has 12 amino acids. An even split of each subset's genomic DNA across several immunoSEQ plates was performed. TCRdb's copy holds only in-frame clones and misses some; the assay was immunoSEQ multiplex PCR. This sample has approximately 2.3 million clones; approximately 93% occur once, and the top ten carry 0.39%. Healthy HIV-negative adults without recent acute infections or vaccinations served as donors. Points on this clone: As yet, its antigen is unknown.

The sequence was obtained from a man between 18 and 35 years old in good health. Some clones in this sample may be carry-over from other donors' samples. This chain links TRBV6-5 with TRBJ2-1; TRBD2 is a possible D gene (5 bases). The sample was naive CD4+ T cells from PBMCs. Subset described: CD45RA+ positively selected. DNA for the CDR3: TGTGCCAGCCGGGGTCGGGGCAATGAGCAGTTCTTC. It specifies CASRGRGNEQFF.